These T cell receptor beta chains were read from a single sample in a study of T cell changes during pregnancy in multiple sclerosis. Data came from immunoSEQ multiplex PCR; TCRdb stores just in-frame clones and leaves some out. The sample has roughly 80,000 clones; roughly 91% are singletons. Sequences were derived from peripheral blood, sampled after pregnancy. The receptors come from a female donor in good health, enrolled as a control in a pregnancy study. Each CDR3 is given with its conserved first and last residue. The D gene is left open where the match is weak. The size entry is marked missing in some rows and otherwise reads once, few, many or a size class.

clone_size: NA; j_call: TRBJ2-1; v_call: TRBV11-2; d_call: NA; cdr3_nt: TGTGCCAGCAGCTTAGCCCGGTACAATGAGCAGTTCTTC; cdr3_aa: CASSLARYNEQFF
clone_size: NA; j_call: TRBJ1-2; v_call: TRBV7-3; d_call: NA; cdr3_nt: TGTGCCAGCAGCGCGGGGAATAACTATGGCTACACCTTC; cdr3_aa: CASSAGNNYGYTF
clone_size: NA; j_call: TRBJ1-2; v_call: TRBV6-4; d_call: NA; cdr3_nt: TGTGCCAGCAGACAAGGAGACGGAATGGGCTATGGCTACACCTTC; cdr3_aa: CASRQGDGMGYGYTF
clone_size: NA; j_call: TRBJ2-3; v_call: TRBV5-1; d_call: NA; cdr3_nt: TGCGCCAGCAAACAGGGAGGGAGCACAGATACGCAGTATTTT; cdr3_aa: CASKQGGSTDTQYF
clone_size: NA; j_call: TRBJ2-6; v_call: TRBV7-9; d_call: NA; cdr3_nt: TGTGCCAGCAGCTCCCTCGGGATTAGCTCTGGGGCCAACGTCCTGACTTTC; cdr3_aa: CASSSLGISSGANVLTF
clone_size: NA; j_call: TRBJ2-5; v_call: TRBV5-6; d_call: NA; cdr3_nt: TGTGCCAGCAGCTTAAGAAGGGGCCGAGAGACCCAGTACTTC; cdr3_aa: CASSLRRGRETQYF
clone_size: NA; j_call: TRBJ1-5; v_call: TRBV7-6; d_call: NA; cdr3_nt: TGTGCCAGCAGCTTGACAGGCAATCAGCCCCAGCATTTT; cdr3_aa: CASSLTGNQPQHF
clone_size: NA; j_call: TRBJ2-6; v_call: TRBV14; d_call: NA; cdr3_nt: TGTGCCAGCAGCCTCACCGTCCGGGTACCTGGGGCCAACGTCCTGACTTTC; cdr3_aa: CASSLTVRVPGANVLTF
clone_size: NA; j_call: TRBJ1-2; v_call: TRBV7-2; d_call: NA; cdr3_nt: TGTGCCAGCAGCTCTTATCCATCTAATCGCATACAGCCGAGCTATGGCTACACCTTC; cdr3_aa: CASSSYPSNRIQPSYGYTF
clone_size: NA; j_call: TRBJ1-2; v_call: TRBV7-3; d_call: TRBD1; cdr3_nt: TGTGCCGACAGGGGGGCCAACTATGGCTACACCTTC; cdr3_aa: CADRGANYGYTF
clone_size: NA; j_call: TRBJ1-6; v_call: TRBV2; d_call: NA; cdr3_nt: TGTGCCAGCACCCCTACAGCCAATTCACCCCTCCACTTT; cdr3_aa: CASTPTANSPLHF
clone_size: NA; j_call: TRBJ2-1; v_call: TRBV18; d_call: TRBD2; cdr3_nt: TGTGCCAGCTCACCGGGACTAGCGGGCTACAATGAGCAGTTCTTC; cdr3_aa: CASSPGLAGYNEQFF
clone_size: NA; j_call: TRBJ1-6; v_call: TRBV18; d_call: NA; cdr3_nt: TGTGCCAGCTCATCATACGACAAGTCACCCCTCCACTTT; cdr3_aa: CASSSYDKSPLHF
clone_size: few; j_call: TRBJ1-1; v_call: TRBV30; d_call: TRBD1; cdr3_nt: TGTGCCTGGGCGGGACAGTTGAACACTGAAGCTTTCTTT; cdr3_aa: CAWAGQLNTEAFF
clone_size: few; j_call: TRBJ1-1; v_call: TRBV18; d_call: NA; cdr3_nt: TGTGCCAGCTCACCCCAGAGGACTGAAGCTTTCTTT; cdr3_aa: CASSPQRTEAFF
clone_size: once; j_call: TRBJ2-7; v_call: TRBV6-6; d_call: NA; cdr3_nt: TGTGCCAGCAGTGCCCAGGGGGGTGAGCAGTACTTC; cdr3_aa: CASSAQGGEQYF
clone_size: NA; j_call: TRBJ1-4; v_call: TRBV18; d_call: TRBD1; cdr3_nt: TGTGCCAGCTCACCCTCGGACAGGGGGCGAACTAATGAAAAACTGTTTTTT; cdr3_aa: CASSPSDRGRTNEKLFF
clone_size: NA; j_call: TRBJ2-5; v_call: TRBV2; d_call: NA; cdr3_nt: TGTGCCAGCAAGGTATCCAGGGTGAGCCAAGAGACCCAGTACTTC; cdr3_aa: CASKVSRVSQETQYF
clone_size: NA; j_call: TRBJ2-5; v_call: TRBV19; d_call: NA; cdr3_nt: TGTGCCAGTAGTGTCGGATCGGGTCTTCGGGAGACCCAGTACTTC; cdr3_aa: CASSVGSGLRETQYF
clone_size: NA; j_call: TRBJ1-1; v_call: TRBV30; d_call: NA; cdr3_nt: TGTGCCTGGAGTGTACTACGGGGGACTGAAGCTTTCTTT; cdr3_aa: CAWSVLRGTEAFF
clone_size: NA; j_call: TRBJ2-5; v_call: TRBV2; d_call: NA; cdr3_nt: TGTGCCACCTGGGACTACCAAGAGACCCAGTACTTC; cdr3_aa: CATWDYQETQYF
clone_size: few; j_call: TRBJ2-7; v_call: TRBV18; d_call: NA; cdr3_nt: TGTGCCAGCTCACCGGGTCCTCAGGGGAGCGAGCAGTACTTC; cdr3_aa: CASSPGPQGSEQYF
clone_size: once; j_call: TRBJ2-1; v_call: TRBV9; d_call: TRBD2; cdr3_nt: TGTGCCAGCAGCGTAGCCCCTAGCGGGGGCGATGAGCAGTTCTTC; cdr3_aa: CASSVAPSGGDEQFF
clone_size: once; j_call: TRBJ2-5; v_call: TRBV10-3; d_call: TRBD1; cdr3_nt: TGTGCCATCAATTCGGGACAGGGTGAGACCCAGTACTTC; cdr3_aa: CAINSGQGETQYF
clone_size: many; j_call: TRBJ1-4; v_call: TRBV4-2; d_call: TRBD1; cdr3_nt: TGTGCCAGCAGCCAAGAGTTGGGACAGGGTAGTGAAAAACTGTTTTTT; cdr3_aa: CASSQELGQGSEKLFF
clone_size: NA; j_call: TRBJ1-6; v_call: TRBV19; d_call: TRBD1; cdr3_nt: TGTGCCAGTAGCCACCTACAGGGGCCGTCGAATAATTCACCCCTCCACTTT; cdr3_aa: CASSHLQGPSNNSPLHF
clone_size: NA; j_call: TRBJ1-1; v_call: TRBV6-4; d_call: NA; cdr3_nt: TGTGCCAGCAGTGAAAGAGGACAGAATGAAGCTTTCTTT; cdr3_aa: CASSERGQNEAFF
clone_size: NA; j_call: TRBJ1-1; v_call: TRBV19; d_call: NA; cdr3_nt: TGTGCCAGTAGTTTCTCGACAGTCCCAGAAGCTTTCTTT; cdr3_aa: CASSFSTVPEAFF
clone_size: NA; j_call: TRBJ2-1; v_call: TRBV11-2; d_call: TRBD2; cdr3_nt: TGTGCCAGCAGCCGGAGAACGAGCGGGGGGGCCGGTACCTACAATGAGCAGTTCTTC; cdr3_aa: CASSRRTSGGAGTYNEQFF
clone_size: NA; j_call: TRBJ1-6; v_call: TRBV9; d_call: TRBD1; cdr3_nt: TGTGCCAGCAGCGGACAGGGTGAGGGTTCCTATAATTCACCCCTCCACTTT; cdr3_aa: CASSGQGEGSYNSPLHF
clone_size: NA; j_call: TRBJ2-1; v_call: TRBV6-6; d_call: TRBD1; cdr3_nt: TGTGCCAGCAGTTACTCGGGACAGGGTGGCAATGAGCAGTTCTTC; cdr3_aa: CASSYSGQGGNEQFF
clone_size: NA; j_call: TRBJ2-1; v_call: TRBV29-1; d_call: TRBD2; cdr3_nt: TGCAGCGCCAGGACTAGCGGGAAAGAGGGTGAGCAGTTCTTC; cdr3_aa: CSARTSGKEGEQFF
clone_size: NA; j_call: TRBJ2-1; v_call: TRBV12-5; d_call: NA; cdr3_nt: TGTGCTAGTGGTCAGGGGTACAATGAGCAGTTCTTC; cdr3_aa: CASGQGYNEQFF
clone_size: NA; j_call: TRBJ1-2; v_call: TRBV28; d_call: NA; cdr3_nt: TGTGCCAGCAGTATGGCAAACTATGGCTACACCTTC; cdr3_aa: CASSMANYGYTF
clone_size: NA; j_call: TRBJ1-1; v_call: TRBV5-1; d_call: NA; cdr3_nt: TGCGCCAGCAGCTTGACAGCGGACACTGAAGCTTTCTTT; cdr3_aa: CASSLTADTEAFF
clone_size: NA; j_call: TRBJ2-7; v_call: TRBV28; d_call: TRBD2; cdr3_nt: TGTGCCAGCAGTTTGGACCTAGCGGGAGGAGTCGACGAGCAGTACTTC; cdr3_aa: CASSLDLAGGVDEQYF
clone_size: NA; j_call: TRBJ2-1; v_call: TRBV23-1; d_call: NA; cdr3_nt: TGCGCCAGCAGTCATCCCGGACGGACAGACAATGAGCAGTTCTTC; cdr3_aa: CASSHPGRTDNEQFF
clone_size: NA; j_call: TRBJ2-7; v_call: TRBV27; d_call: TRBD1; cdr3_nt: TGTGCCAGCAGCTCAACAGGGGGCTACGAGCAGTACTTC; cdr3_aa: CASSSTGGYEQYF
clone_size: NA; j_call: TRBJ2-5; v_call: TRBV9; d_call: NA; cdr3_nt: TGTGCCAGCAGCGTAGCCAGCGGGTATATACAAGAGACCCAGTACTTC; cdr3_aa: CASSVASGYIQETQYF
clone_size: NA; j_call: TRBJ2-6; v_call: TRBV4-3; d_call: TRBD1; cdr3_nt: TGCGCCAGCAGCCAAGCCAGGGGGCAAGGGGAGCGCTCTGGGGCCAACGTCCTGACTTTC; cdr3_aa: CASSQARGQGERSGANVLTF
clone_size: NA; j_call: TRBJ1-2; v_call: TRBV9; d_call: NA; cdr3_nt: TGTGCCAGCAGCGAGGGGTTTAACTATGGCTACACCTTC; cdr3_aa: CASSEGFNYGYTF
clone_size: NA; j_call: TRBJ2-1; v_call: TRBV18; d_call: NA; cdr3_nt: TGTGCCAGCTCCTCAGGTTTCCGGGAATACAATGAGCAGTTCTTC; cdr3_aa: CASSSGFREYNEQFF
clone_size: NA; j_call: TRBJ2-2; v_call: TRBV7-2; d_call: TRBD2; cdr3_nt: TGTGCCAGCAGCGCTCAACTAGCGACAAACACCGGGGAGCTGTTTTTT; cdr3_aa: CASSAQLATNTGELFF
clone_size: NA; j_call: TRBJ2-7; v_call: TRBV2; d_call: TRBD1; cdr3_nt: TGTGCCAGCAGTGAAAGACAGGGCTCCTACGAGCAGTACTTC; cdr3_aa: CASSERQGSYEQYF
clone_size: NA; j_call: TRBJ2-7; v_call: TRBV10-3; d_call: TRBD2; cdr3_nt: TGTGCCATCAGTGACGGGTGGCTAGCGGGCTACGAGCAGTACTTC; cdr3_aa: CAISDGWLAGYEQYF
clone_size: NA; j_call: TRBJ2-7; v_call: TRBV11-3; d_call: NA; cdr3_nt: TGTGCCGGACAGCGGCCGGACTTC; cdr3_aa: CAGQRPDF
clone_size: NA; j_call: TRBJ2-3; v_call: TRBV7-3; d_call: TRBD2; cdr3_nt: TGTGCCAGCAGCTCTGGGGGGGGACGGGGTGGTGATACGCAGTATTTT; cdr3_aa: CASSSGGGRGGDTQYF
clone_size: NA; j_call: TRBJ2-6; v_call: TRBV19; d_call: TRBD1; cdr3_nt: TGTGCCAGTTCAGGGGGTTTCCTCTCTGGGGCCAACGTCCTGACTTTC; cdr3_aa: CASSGGFLSGANVLTF
clone_size: NA; j_call: TRBJ2-7; v_call: TRBV7-9; d_call: TRBD2; cdr3_nt: TGTGCCAGCAGCAAAACTAGCGGGAGGCCCGAGCAGTACTTC; cdr3_aa: CASSKTSGRPEQYF
clone_size: NA; j_call: TRBJ2-5; v_call: TRBV11-1; d_call: NA; cdr3_nt: TGTGCCAGCAGCCCCCGACTAGAAGAGACCCAGTACTTC; cdr3_aa: CASSPRLEETQYF
clone_size: NA; j_call: TRBJ1-2; v_call: TRBV14; d_call: TRBD1; cdr3_nt: TGTGCCAGCAGCCAAGATCTGGGACAGGGAACTTATGGCTACACCTTC; cdr3_aa: CASSQDLGQGTYGYTF
clone_size: NA; j_call: TRBJ2-7; v_call: TRBV28; d_call: NA; cdr3_nt: TGTGCCAGCAGTTCTACCCTGTGGTCCCCTTCCTACGAGCAGTACTTC; cdr3_aa: CASSSTLWSPSYEQYF
clone_size: NA; j_call: TRBJ2-5; v_call: TRBV7-3; d_call: TRBD2; cdr3_nt: TGTGCCAGCAGCGGGGACATAGCGGGGAAAGAGACCCAGTACTTC; cdr3_aa: CASSGDIAGKETQYF
clone_size: NA; j_call: TRBJ2-2; v_call: TRBV7-8; d_call: TRBD2; cdr3_nt: TGTGCCAGCAGCTTAGGCGGGGGGGCCGGGACCGGGGAGCTGTTTTTT; cdr3_aa: CASSLGGGAGTGELFF
clone_size: NA; j_call: TRBJ1-2; v_call: TRBV7-8; d_call: NA; cdr3_nt: TGTGCCAGCAGCTTAGAAGGCGCGGGACCACTCAGACAGAATGGCTACACCTTC; cdr3_aa: CASSLEGAGPLRQNGYTF